This TCR beta chain is drawn from a study of identical twins. Whole-study findings and limits: Partial confounding of zero-insertion analyses by invariant MAIT and iNKT cells was possible.

CDR3 length: 15 amino acids. CDR1 is DFQATT, CDR2 SNEGSKA, per germline (reference sequence). The ends lost 5 bases at V and 8 bases at J; junction bases unmatched: 13. MiXCR, applied by TCRdb to the 5' RACE reads, yields one record per CDR3 protein. The sample yields 650,000 to 750,000 distinct CDR3 sequences, 20% to 25% seen once. As concerns this clonotype: Its matching antigen is unknown.

Separately, the same data were catalogued under a study of T cells expressing NK-cell markers. That paper states: Most of the eight sequenced donors were classified as HCMV-seropositive, and one was classified as seronegative. A range of roughly 1.0-8% of CD8+ T cells consisted of dominant NKG2C+ clonotypes in about six donors.

This TCR was sampled from a woman between 18 and 29 years old in good health. What was sequenced was PBMCs. The chain employs TRBV20-1 and TRBJ2-1; 9 nucleotides agree with TRBD2. The CDR3 sequence: CSAGSFSGRRDEQFF. DNA for the CDR3: TGCAGTGCTGGTAGTTTTAGCGGGAGAAGGGATGAGCAGTTCTTC.